The sequence of this T cell receptor beta chain was determined in a study of T cell repertoires in cytomegalovirus infection. For the study at large: Both CMV infection and a matching HLA type were indicated by public TCR beta signatures. Study-level findings and limits: Carriers of CMV plus the relevant HLA were identified by cumulative public TCR beta family frequency. It was HLA-C-restricted CMV-specific TCR beta clonotypes that dominated the response ex vivo.

This clonotype was detected ten times or more. The antigen is undetermined. This CDR3 is 15 amino acids long. Germline loops: CDR1 SGHTA, CDR2 FQGNSA. J lost 2 bases, V lost 3 bases, and 3 bases had no gene match. Via MiXCR, TCRdb re-called the reads, giving one row per CDR3 protein. The sample carries 100,000 to 150,000 distinct CDR3 sequences, roughly 9% recorded once. The V gene is TRBV7-2, the J gene TRBJ2-1, with TRBD1 matching over 8 bases. This clonotype was obtained from a human donor in good health (CMV status not recorded). Some clones in this sample may be carry-over from other donors' samples. Source material: PBMCs. The CDR3 nucleotides read TGTGCCAGCAGCTTGCAGGGGGCAGCCTACAATGAGCAGTTCTTC. This sequence encodes CASSLQGAAYNEQFF.